This TCR beta chain was documented in a study of blood T cell repertoires in COVID-19. Clones were read by immunoSEQ multiplex PCR, and TCRdb kept only the in-frame ones, dropping some. The sample has 150,000 to 170,000 clones, 76% seen once. V was pared by 6 bases and J by 2 bases, with 8 bases of the junction left unmatched. Germline V gene data show CDR1 as MDHEN and CDR2 as SYDVKM. This CDR3 has 15 residues. The specimen sequenced was peripheral blood. This TCR derives from a woman aged 80 or over with acute or convalescent COVID-19. The J gene is TRBJ2-3, the V gene TRBV28; 7 bases align to TRBD1. CDR3: CASSLDRTSTDTQYF. The CDR3, as DNA: TGTGCCAGCAGCCTGGACAGGACTTCCACAGATACGCAGTATTTT.